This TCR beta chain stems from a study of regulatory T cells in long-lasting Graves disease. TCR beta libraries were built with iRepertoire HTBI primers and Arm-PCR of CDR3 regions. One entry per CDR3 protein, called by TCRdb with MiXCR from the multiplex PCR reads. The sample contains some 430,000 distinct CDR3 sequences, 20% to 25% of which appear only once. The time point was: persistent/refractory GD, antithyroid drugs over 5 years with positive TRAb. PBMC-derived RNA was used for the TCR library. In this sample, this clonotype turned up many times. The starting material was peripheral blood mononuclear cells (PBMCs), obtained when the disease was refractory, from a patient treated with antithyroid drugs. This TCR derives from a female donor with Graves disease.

The CDR3 spells CASSAGTPRGEQYF. CDR3 bases: TGCGCCAGCAGCGCCGGCACCCCCCGGGGCGAGCAGTACTTC. This chain connects TRBV5-1 to TRBJ2-7; the D gene is possibly TRBD2 (5 bases). The length of the CDR3 is 14 residues. CDR1 and CDR2 (germline): SGHRS, YFSETQ. V was clipped by 4 bases and J by 6 bases, with 17 bases between them.